This T cell receptor (beta chain) was observed in a study of T cells in Graves' hyperthyroidism and ophthalmopathy. Study-wide results and limits: Appearing also in blood were most of the thyroid clonotypes expanded above 0.001.

It was RNA transcripts that yielded the amplified TCR beta CDR3 regions. A first-round RT-PCR of the TCR CDR3 used the HTBI primer set. TCRdb called the multiplex PCR reads again in MiXCR, with one record for every CDR3 protein. The sample consists of about 350,000 distinct CDR3 sequences, over 11% of them appearing once. Patients counted as stable if ophthalmopathy did not develop within 18 months. Patients aged 18 to 65 had newly diagnosed hyperthyroidism of under 2 months' duration. Orbital computed tomography and thyroid ultrasound, together with serum TRAb and thyroxine and clinical symptoms, were used for diagnoses. Germline V gene lookup returns CDR1 DFQATT and CDR2 SNEGSKA (reference sequence). The CDR3 runs to 16 residues. The junction had 12 bases not matched to a gene; V was cut back by 3 bases and J by 2 bases. Many counts were recorded for this clonotype. Its antigen is not identified.

V is TRBV20-1 and J is TRBJ2-7; 8 positions match TRBD1. Material for sequencing was blood. The TCR sequence derives from a woman aged 30 to 39 with Graves' hyperthyroidism. The CDR3 nucleotides read TGCAGTGCTAGCGTCCCGCGACAGGGGATCACCTACGAGCAGTACTTC. Translating it yields CSASVPRQGITYEQYF.